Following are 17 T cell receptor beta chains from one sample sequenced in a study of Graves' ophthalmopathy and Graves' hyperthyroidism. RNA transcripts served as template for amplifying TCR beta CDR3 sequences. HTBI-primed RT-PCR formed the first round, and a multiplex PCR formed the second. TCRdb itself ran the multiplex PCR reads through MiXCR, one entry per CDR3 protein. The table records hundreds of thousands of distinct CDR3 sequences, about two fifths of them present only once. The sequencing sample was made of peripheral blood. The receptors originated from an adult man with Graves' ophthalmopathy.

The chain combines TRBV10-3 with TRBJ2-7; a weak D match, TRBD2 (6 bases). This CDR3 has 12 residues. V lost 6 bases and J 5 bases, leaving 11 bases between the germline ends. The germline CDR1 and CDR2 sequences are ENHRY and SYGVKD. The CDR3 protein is CAIREGLHEQYF. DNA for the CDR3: TGTGCCATCAGGGAGGGCCTACACGAGCAGTACTTC.

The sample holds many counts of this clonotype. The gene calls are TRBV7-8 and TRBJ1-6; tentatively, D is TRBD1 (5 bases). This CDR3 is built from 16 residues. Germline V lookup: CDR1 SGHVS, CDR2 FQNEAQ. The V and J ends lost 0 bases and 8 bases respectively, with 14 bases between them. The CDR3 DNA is TGTGCCAGCAGCTTAGCGGATTCGGGGACGGATTCACCCCTCCACTTT. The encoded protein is CASSLADSGTDSPLHF.

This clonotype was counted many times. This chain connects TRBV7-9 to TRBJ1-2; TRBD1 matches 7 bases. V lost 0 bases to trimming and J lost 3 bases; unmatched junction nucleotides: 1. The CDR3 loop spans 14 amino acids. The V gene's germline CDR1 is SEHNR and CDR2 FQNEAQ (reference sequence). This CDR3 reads CASSLATGYYGYTF. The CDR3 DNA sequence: TGTGCCAGCAGCTTAGCGACAGGGTACTATGGCTACACCTTC.

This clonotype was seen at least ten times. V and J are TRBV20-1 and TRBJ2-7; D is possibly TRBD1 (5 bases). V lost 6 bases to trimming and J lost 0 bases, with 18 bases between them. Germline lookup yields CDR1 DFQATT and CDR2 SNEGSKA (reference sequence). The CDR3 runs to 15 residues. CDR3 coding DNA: TGCAGTGCAACTATCCCTGACAGAAGCTCCTACGAGCAGTACTTC. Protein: CSATIPDRSSYEQYF.

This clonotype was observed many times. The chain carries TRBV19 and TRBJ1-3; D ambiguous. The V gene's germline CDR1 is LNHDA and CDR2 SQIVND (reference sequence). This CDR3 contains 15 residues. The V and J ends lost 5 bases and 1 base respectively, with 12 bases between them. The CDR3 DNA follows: TGTGCCAGTAGTCTCCGGCGGGGTTCTGGAAACACCATATATTTT. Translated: CASSLRRGSGNTIYF.

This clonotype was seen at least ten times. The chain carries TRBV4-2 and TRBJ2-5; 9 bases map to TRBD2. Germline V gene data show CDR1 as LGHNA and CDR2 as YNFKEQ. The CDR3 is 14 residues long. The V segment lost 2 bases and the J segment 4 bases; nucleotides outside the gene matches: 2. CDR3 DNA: TGTGCCAGCAGCCAACGGCGGGGGGGAGAGACCCAGTACTTC. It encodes CASSQRRGGETQYF.

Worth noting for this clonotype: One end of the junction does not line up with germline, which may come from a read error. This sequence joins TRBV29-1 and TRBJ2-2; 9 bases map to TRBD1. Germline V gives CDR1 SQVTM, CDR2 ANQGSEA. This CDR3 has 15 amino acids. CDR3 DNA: TGCAGCGTTGGGCGGGACAGGGTTGGAACCGGGGAGCTGTCTTGG. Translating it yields CSVGRDRVGTGELSW.

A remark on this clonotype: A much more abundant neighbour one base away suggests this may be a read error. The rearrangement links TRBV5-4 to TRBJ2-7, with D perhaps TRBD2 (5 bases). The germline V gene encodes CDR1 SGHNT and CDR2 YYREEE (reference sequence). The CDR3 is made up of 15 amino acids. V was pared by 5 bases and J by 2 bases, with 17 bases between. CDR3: CASSYSWERAYEQYF. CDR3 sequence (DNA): TGTGCCAGCAGTTACTCGTGGGAGCGCGCCTACGAGCAGTACTTC. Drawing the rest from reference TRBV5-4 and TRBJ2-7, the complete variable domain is ETGVTQSPTHLIKTRGQQVTLRCSSQSGHNTVSWYQQALGQGPQFIFQYYREEENGRGNFPPRFSGLQFPNYSSELNVNALELDDSALYLCASSYSWERAYEQYFGPGTRLTVT.

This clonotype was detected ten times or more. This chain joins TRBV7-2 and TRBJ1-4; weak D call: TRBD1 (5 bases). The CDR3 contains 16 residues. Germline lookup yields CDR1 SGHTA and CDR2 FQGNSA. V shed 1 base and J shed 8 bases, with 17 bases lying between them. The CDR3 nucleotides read TGTGCCAGCAGCTTAGATGCAAGGGGCGGAGGCGAAAAACTGTTTTTT. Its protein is CASSLDARGGGEKLFF.

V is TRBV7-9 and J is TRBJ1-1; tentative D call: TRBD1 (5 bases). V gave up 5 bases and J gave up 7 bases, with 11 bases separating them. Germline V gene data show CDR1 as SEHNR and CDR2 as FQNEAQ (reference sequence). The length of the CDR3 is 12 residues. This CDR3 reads CASSARQREAFF. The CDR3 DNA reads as TGTGCCAGCAGCGCACGACAGCGTGAAGCTTTCTTT.

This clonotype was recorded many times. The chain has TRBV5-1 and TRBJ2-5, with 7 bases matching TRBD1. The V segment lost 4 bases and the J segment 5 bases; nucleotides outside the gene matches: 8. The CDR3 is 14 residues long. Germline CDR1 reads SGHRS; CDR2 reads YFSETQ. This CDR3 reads CASSDGTVVETQYF. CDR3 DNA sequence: TGCGCCAGCAGCGACGGGACAGTCGTTGAGACCCAGTACTTC.

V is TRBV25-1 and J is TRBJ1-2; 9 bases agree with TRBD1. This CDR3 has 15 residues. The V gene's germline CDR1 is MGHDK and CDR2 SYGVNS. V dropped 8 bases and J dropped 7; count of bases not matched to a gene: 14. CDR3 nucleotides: TGTGCCAGCGAGCATCCCGGGACAGGGATACGTGGCTACACCTTC. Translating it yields CASEHPGTGIRGYTF.

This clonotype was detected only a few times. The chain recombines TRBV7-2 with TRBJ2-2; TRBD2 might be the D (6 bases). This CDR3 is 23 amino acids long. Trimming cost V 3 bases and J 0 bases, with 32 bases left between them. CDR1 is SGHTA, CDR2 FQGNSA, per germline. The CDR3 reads CASSLGRGFLGSGRRTNTGELFF. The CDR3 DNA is TGTGCCAGCAGCTTGGGGCGGGGATTTTTAGGATCTGGTCGGCGGACGAACACCGGGGAGCTGTTTTTT.

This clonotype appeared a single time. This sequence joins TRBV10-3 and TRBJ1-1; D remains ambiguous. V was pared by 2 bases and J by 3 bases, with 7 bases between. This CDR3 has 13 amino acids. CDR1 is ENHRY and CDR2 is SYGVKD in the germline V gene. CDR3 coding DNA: TGTGCCATCAGTGAGGTATTGGACACTGAAGCTTTCTTT. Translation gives CAISEVLDTEAFF.

The DNA for the CDR3 is TGCAGCGTTGAAGGGTTACTCGGAGTTGGTGGCTACACCTTC. This translates into CSVEGLLGVGGYTF. The chain joins TRBV29-1 to TRBJ1-2; no clear D. Germline CDR1 reads SQVTM; CDR2 reads ANQGSEA. The CDR3 loop spans 14 amino acids. Trimming left V 1 base short and J 7 bases short, with 16 bases between.

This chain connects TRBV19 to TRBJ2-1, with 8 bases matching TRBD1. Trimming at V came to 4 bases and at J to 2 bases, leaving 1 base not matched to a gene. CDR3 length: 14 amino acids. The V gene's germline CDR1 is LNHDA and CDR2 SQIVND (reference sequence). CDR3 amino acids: CASSRGQAYNEQFF. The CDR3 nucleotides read TGTGCCAGTAGTAGGGGACAGGCCTACAATGAGCAGTTCTTC.

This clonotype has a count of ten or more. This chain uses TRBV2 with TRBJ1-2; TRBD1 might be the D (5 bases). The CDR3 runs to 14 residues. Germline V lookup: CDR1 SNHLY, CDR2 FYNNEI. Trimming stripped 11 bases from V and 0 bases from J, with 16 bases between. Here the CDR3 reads CAAFIQETNYGYTF. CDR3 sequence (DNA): TGTGCCGCCTTTATACAGGAGACTAACTATGGCTACACCTTC.